Sequencing of this TCR beta chain was carried out in a study of OX40 agonist ivuxolimab in advanced cancers. For the wider study: Ivuxolimab was an agonistic, fully human IgG2 monoclonal antibody directed against OX40 (CD134), a costimulatory receptor. Peripheral TCRbeta sequencing was intended to test whether TCR sequence diversity was altered and clonal T-cell expansion was caused by ivuxolimab. The paper reports the monotherapy dose-escalation portion (N of about 50 patients) of the phase I ivuxolimab trial. Patients were allowed to have had prior anti-PD-1, anti-PD-L1 or anti-CTLA-4 therapy, and more than 35% of the dose-escalation patients had been treated with checkpoint inhibitors. Of the roughly 51 dose-escalation patients, hepatocellular carcinoma was present in 19, melanoma in roughly 15, renal cell carcinoma in 9 and head and neck cancer in 9. Intravenous ivuxolimab was administered to patients every 2 weeks at six dose levels: 0.01, 0.1, 0.3, 1.5, 3 and 10 mg/kg. In the dose-escalation cohort, 75% to 90% of patients were male, and the mean age was roughly 60 years with a range of roughly 20 to 80. Partial responses occurred in three dose-escalation patients: two with cutaneous melanoma and one with hepatocellular carcinoma.

Study-wide findings and limitations: Which antigens the clonally expanded peripheral T cells were specific for was not determined. Low levels of normalized T-cell clonal expansion were also seen in some patients who did not respond. In the 0.1-3.0 mg/kg groups, partial responders had among the lowest normalized peripheral clonal expansion, particularly in CD8+ T cells. At doses of 0.1 to 3.0 mg/kg, clonal expansion of both CD4+ and CD8+ blood T cells was observed from baseline to week 6. After ivuxolimab, CD8+ T cells had more expanded clones than CD4+ T cells on average.

From the cysteine through the phenylalanine, the CDR3 covers 14 amino acids. The only DNA kept is the CDR3, 42 bases in frame from the first base. The junction carries 9 bases between V and J, which are trimmed by 3 bases and 0 bases respectively. Per the germline V gene (reference sequence), SGHKS is the CDR1 and YYEKEE is the CDR2. The trial excluded patients who had a history of autoimmune disease or who were on systemic immunosuppression. In every dose cohort, peripheral blood was drawn for TCR sequencing at baseline, cycle 4 day 1, and cycle 7 day 1. Samples came from an open-label, multicenter, first-in-human phase I dose-escalation trial of ivuxolimab. Adults with locally advanced or metastatic melanoma, renal cell, hepatocellular, or head and neck squamous cell carcinoma were enrolled in the trial. CD4+ and CD8+ T cells were sorted separately from peripheral blood before TCR sequencing. Regarding this clone: Its specific antigen is unknown. The sample holds no much larger clone one base away, and base qualities are not on file.

For sequencing of the TCRbeta CDR3 region, genomic DNA was extracted from the sorted cells. The immunoSEQ Assay was used to sequence the TCRbeta CDR3 regions. Imported from immuneACCESS, the table was reduced by TCRdb to in-frame sequences with V and J called. These copies leave out some clones; in studies compared against another copy, an unresolved V gene accounts for under half, and the cause of the remainder is not known. The sample records 40,000 or so clones, 88% of which are singletons. 9.5% to 15% of the sample goes to the ten largest clones. This chain is built from TRBV5-5 and TRBJ1-1; confidence is insufficient to name the D gene. The TCR was taken from an adult with an advanced solid tumor such as melanoma, head and neck, liver or kidney cancer. The starting material was CD4+ or CD8+ T cells sorted from blood, obtained in a trial of the OX40 agonist ivuxolimab. CDR3 region: CASSSRSVNTEAFF. The nucleotides read TGTGCCAGCAGCTCCAGGAGCGTGAACACTGAAGCTTTCTTT.